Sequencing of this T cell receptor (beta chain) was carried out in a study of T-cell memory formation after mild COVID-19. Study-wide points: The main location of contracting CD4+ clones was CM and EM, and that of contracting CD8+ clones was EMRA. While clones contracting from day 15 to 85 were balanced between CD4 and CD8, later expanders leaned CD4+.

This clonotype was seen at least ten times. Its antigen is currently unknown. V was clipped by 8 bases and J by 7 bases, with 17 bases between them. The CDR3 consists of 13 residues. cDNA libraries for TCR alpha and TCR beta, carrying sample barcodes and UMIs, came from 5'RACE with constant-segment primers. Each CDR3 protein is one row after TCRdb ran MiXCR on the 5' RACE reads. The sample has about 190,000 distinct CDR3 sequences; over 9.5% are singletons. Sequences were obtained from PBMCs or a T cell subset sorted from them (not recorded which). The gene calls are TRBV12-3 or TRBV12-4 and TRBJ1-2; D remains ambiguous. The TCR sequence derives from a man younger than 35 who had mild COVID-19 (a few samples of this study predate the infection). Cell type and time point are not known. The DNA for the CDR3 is TGTGCCAGCTCGGCAGGCTGGAGCGGTGGCTACACCTTC. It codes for CASSAGWSGGYTF.